These 2 T cell receptor beta chains were sequenced from one sample in a study of OX40 agonist ivuxolimab in advanced cancers. TCRdb's table, derived via immunoSEQ multiplex PCR, lists solely in-frame clones and lacks some. This table holds approximately 57,000 clones, around four fifths found once. The sample in question was CD4+ or CD8+ T cells sorted from blood, obtained in a trial of the OX40 agonist ivuxolimab. The receptors come from an adult with an advanced solid tumor such as melanoma, head and neck, liver or kidney cancer.

This clone has only a few counts. The CDR3 here is CASRGGLAGTGELFF. The DNA of the CDR3 is TGTGCCAGCCGGGGGGGACTAGCGGGGACCGGGGAGCTGTTTTTT. This chain links TRBV2 with TRBJ2-2; 13 bases are shared with TRBD2. Looked up from germline, CDR1 is SNHLY and CDR2 is FYNNEI. The V segment lost 8 bases and the J segment 5 bases; nucleotides outside the gene matches: 5. The CDR3 has 15 amino acids.

The V call is TRBV9, the J call TRBJ2-5; perhaps TRBD1 as D (6 bases). The V gene's germline CDR1 is SGDLS and CDR2 YYNGEE. The CDR3 contains 13 residues. Trimming took 4 bases from V and 9 from J, leaving 16 bases between them. This CDR3 reads CASSLRQDRAQYF. CDR3 DNA sequence: TGTGCCAGCAGCTTACGACAGGATCGGGCCCAGTACTTC. Full variable domain (rest looked up from reference TRBV9 and TRBJ2-5): DSGVTQTPKHLITATGQRVTLRCSPRSGDLSVYWYQQSLDQGLQFLIQYYNGEERAKGNILERFSAQQFPDLHSELNLSSLELGDSALYFCASSLRQDRAQYFGPGTRLLVL.